This T cell receptor beta chain came from a study of blood T cell repertoires in COVID-19. In the study overall: Acute and convalescent COVID-19 samples came from the United States, Italy and Spain. Sources were T cells, B-cell-depleted T cells, or PBMCs; the material itself was cDNA or gDNA.

As originally analysed: Cell counts per sample came from amplifying reference gene primers. Assay: immunoSEQ multiplex PCR; the TCRdb copy retains only in-frame clones and omits some. That table furnishes V, J and clone size, whereas the DNA furnished D and trimming. The table includes about 430,000 clones, roughly 89% detected once. The sequence came from a man aged 18 to 29 with COVID-19, enrolled during active disease. Sample: peripheral blood.

CDR3 bases: TGTGCCAGTAGTCGGGGGACAGGGGCAGCTAATGAAAAACTGTTTTTT. The encoded protein is CASSRGTGAANEKLFF. The chain employs TRBV19 and TRBJ1-4, with 10 bases that match TRBD1. Germline V lookup: CDR1 LNHDA, CDR2 SQIVND (reference sequence). The CDR3 consists of 16 residues. Germline trimming cut 5 bases from V and 3 bases from J; bases unmatched to any gene: 6.